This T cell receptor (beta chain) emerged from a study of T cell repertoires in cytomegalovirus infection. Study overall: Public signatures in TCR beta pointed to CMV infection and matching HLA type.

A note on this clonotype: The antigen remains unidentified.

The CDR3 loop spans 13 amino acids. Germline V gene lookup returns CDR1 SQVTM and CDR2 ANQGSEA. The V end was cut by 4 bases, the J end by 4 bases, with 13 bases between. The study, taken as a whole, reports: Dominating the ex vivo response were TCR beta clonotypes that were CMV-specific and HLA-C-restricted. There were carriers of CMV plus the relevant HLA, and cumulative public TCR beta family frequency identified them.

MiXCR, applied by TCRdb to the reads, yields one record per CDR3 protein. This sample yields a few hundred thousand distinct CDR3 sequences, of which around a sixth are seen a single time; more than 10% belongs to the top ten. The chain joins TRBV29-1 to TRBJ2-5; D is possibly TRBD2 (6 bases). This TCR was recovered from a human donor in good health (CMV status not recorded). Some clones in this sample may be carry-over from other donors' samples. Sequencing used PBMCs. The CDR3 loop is CSVGVGGGETQYF. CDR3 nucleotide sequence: TGCAGCGTTGGTGTCGGGGGAGGAGAGACCCAGTACTTC.